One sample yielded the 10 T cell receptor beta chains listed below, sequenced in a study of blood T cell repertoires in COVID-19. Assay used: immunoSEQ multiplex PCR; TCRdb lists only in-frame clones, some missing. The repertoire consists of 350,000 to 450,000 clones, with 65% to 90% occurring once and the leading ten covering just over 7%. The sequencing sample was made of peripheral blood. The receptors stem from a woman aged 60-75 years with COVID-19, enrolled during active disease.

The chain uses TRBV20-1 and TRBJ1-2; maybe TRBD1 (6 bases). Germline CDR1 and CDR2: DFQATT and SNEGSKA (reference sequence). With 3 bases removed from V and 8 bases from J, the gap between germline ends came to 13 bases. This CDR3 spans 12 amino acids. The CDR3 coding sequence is TGCAGTGCTAGTGTTGGGGGCGAGGGCTACACCTTC. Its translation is CSASVGGEGYTF.

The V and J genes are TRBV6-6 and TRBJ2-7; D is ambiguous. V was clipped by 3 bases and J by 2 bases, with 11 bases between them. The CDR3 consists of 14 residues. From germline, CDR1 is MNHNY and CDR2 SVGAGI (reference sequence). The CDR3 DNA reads TGTGCCAGCAGTTATTCTTACAGCCCCTACGAGCAGTACTTC. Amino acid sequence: CASSYSYSPYEQYF.

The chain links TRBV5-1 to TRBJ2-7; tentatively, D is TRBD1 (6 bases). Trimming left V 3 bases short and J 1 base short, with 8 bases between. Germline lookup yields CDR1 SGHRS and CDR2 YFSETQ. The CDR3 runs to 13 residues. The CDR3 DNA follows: TGCGCCAGCAGCTACGACAGGTCCTACGAGCAGTACTTC. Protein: CASSYDRSYEQYF.

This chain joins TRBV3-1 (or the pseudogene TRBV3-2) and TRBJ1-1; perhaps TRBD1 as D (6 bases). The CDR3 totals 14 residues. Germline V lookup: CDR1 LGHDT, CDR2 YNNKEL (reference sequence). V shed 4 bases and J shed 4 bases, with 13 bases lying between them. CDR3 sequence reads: CASSLGTFGTEAFF. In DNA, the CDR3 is TGTGCCAGCAGCCTTGGGACATTCGGCACTGAAGCTTTCTTT.

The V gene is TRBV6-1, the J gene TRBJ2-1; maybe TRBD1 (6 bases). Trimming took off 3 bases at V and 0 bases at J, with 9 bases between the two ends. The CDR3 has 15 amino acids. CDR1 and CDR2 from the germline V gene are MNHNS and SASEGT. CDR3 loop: CASSEIGGSYNEQFF. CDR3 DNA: TGTGCCAGCAGTGAGATAGGGGGCTCCTACAATGAGCAGTTCTTC.

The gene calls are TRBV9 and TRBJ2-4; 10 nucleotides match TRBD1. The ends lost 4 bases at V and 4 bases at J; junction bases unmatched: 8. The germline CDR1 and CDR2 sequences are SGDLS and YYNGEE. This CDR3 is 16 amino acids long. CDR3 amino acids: CASSPGQGVAKNIQYF. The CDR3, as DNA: TGTGCCAGCAGCCCAGGACAGGGGGTGGCTAAAAACATTCAGTACTTC.

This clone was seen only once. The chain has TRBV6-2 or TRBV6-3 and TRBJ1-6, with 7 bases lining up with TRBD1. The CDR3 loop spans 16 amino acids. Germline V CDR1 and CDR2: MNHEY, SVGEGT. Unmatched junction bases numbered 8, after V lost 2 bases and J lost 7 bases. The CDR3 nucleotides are TGTGCCAGCAGTTACCGACAGGGTGTCGCGAATTCACCCCTCCACTTT. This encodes CASSYRQGVANSPLHF.

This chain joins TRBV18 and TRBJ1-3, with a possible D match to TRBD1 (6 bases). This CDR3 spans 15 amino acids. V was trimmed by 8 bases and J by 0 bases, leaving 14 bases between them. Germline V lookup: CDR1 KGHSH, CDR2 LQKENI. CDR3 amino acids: CASQTGLLSGNTIYF. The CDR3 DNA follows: TGTGCCAGCCAGACAGGATTACTCTCTGGAAACACCATATATTTT.

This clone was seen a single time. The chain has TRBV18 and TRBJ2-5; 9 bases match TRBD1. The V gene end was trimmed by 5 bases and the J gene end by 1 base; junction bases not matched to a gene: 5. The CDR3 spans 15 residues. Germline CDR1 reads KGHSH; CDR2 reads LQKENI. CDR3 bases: TGTGCCAGCTCATCCCAACAGGGGGCCCAAGAGACCCAGTACTTC. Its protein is CASSSQQGAQETQYF. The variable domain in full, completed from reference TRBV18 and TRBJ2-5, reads NAGVMQNPRHLVRRRGQEARLRCSPMKGHSHVYWYRQLPEEGLKFMVYLQKENIIDESGMPKERFSAEFPKEGPSILRIQQVVRGDSAAYFCASSSQQGAQETQYFGPGTRLLVL.

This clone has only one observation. CDR3 protein: CASSLIAGDYNEQFF. The DNA for the CDR3 is TGTGCCAGTAGTTTGATAGCGGGGGACTACAATGAGCAGTTCTTC. The chain combines TRBV19 with TRBJ2-1; 9 positions agree with TRBD2. The CDR3 is 15 residues long. The junction had 5 bases not matched to a gene; V was cut back by 5 bases and J by 3 bases. Germline CDR1 is LNHDA and CDR2 is SQIVND (reference sequence).